The entry below describes one T cell receptor (beta chain). This CDR3 is built from 12 residues. CDR1 is MGHRA, CDR2 YSYEKL, per germline. V was cut by 6 bases and J by 4 bases, with 6 bases left in between. Clones were sequenced by immunoSEQ multiplex PCR, and TCRdb holds only the in-frame ones, with some missing. The sample holds about 59,000 clones, around 94% seen once. This sample was taken from a study of T cell changes during pregnancy in multiple sclerosis. Sequencing used CD8+ T cells from peripheral blood mononuclear cells, obtained after pregnancy. The chain employs TRBV4-1 and TRBJ2-2, with D possibly being TRBD2 (5 bases). This clonotype was sampled from a female donor with multiple sclerosis, enrolled in a pregnancy study. The CDR3 DNA is TGCGCCAGCAGTGGAGGCACCGGGGAGCTGTTTTTT. Amino acids: CASSGGTGELFF.